The rows below give T cell receptor beta chains drawn from one sample of a study of T cell repertoires in cytomegalovirus infection. Their recognized antigens are unknown. TCRdb processed the reads anew with MiXCR; each CDR3 protein has one entry. The profile shows roughly 920,000 distinct CDR3 sequences, under 40% of them singletons. The material was cultured CD8+ T cells from PBMCs, obtained from culture after CMV antigen stimulation. These receptor sequences come from a human donor in good health (CMV status not recorded). Some clones in this sample may be carry-over from other donors' samples. Both conserved end residues are part of each CDR3. The order of the fields is J gene, V gene, CDR3 protein.

j_gene: TRBJ1-3
v_gene: TRBV19
CDR3aa: CASSIPDRAHSGNTIYF

j_gene: TRBJ2-3
v_gene: TRBV10-3
CDR3aa: CAISESSSGSSTDTQYF

j_gene: TRBJ2-4
v_gene: TRBV19
CDR3aa: CASSIDDSKNIQYF

j_gene: TRBJ2-1
v_gene: TRBV7-8
CDR3aa: CASRPLAGVYNEQFF

j_gene: TRBJ1-2
v_gene: TRBV20-1
CDR3aa: CSAEETGRDYGYTF

j_gene: TRBJ2-7
v_gene: TRBV7-2
CDR3aa: CASSLIEMGFYEQYF

j_gene: TRBJ1-2
v_gene: TRBV5-1
CDR3aa: CASTPNRGPHHGYTF

j_gene: TRBJ2-1
v_gene: TRBV25-1
CDR3aa: CASSAYLRDRGYNEQFF

j_gene: TRBJ1-2
v_gene: TRBV27
CDR3aa: CASSFGRSYGYTF

j_gene: TRBJ1-4
v_gene: TRBV7-9
CDR3aa: CASSLRGQNEKLFF

j_gene: TRBJ2-5
v_gene: TRBV20-1
CDR3aa: CSARLGQTQYF

j_gene: TRBJ2-3
v_gene: TRBV24-1
CDR3aa: CATSSATSTDTQYF

j_gene: TRBJ2-7
v_gene: TRBV10-3
CDR3aa: CAIRIGTYEQYF

j_gene: TRBJ1-5
v_gene: TRBV5-6
CDR3aa: CASSLLIPGQNSNQPQHF

j_gene: TRBJ2-1
v_gene: TRBV7-2
CDR3aa: CASSWLAGYNEQFF

j_gene: TRBJ1-2
v_gene: TRBV6-4
CDR3aa: CASSESGEGLRGYTF

j_gene: TRBJ2-7
v_gene: TRBV27
CDR3aa: CASSSRTDSLFYEQYF

j_gene: TRBJ1-1
v_gene: TRBV28
CDR3aa: CASRPQADMNTEAFF

j_gene: TRBJ1-3
v_gene: TRBV4-1
CDR3aa: CASSQGILSGNTIYF

j_gene: TRBJ1-5
v_gene: TRBV29-1
CDR3aa: CSFLGQDHSQPQHF

j_gene: TRBJ1-4
v_gene: TRBV11-2
CDR3aa: CASSRRDRDSEKLFF

j_gene: TRBJ2-1
v_gene: TRBV7-9
CDR3aa: CASSLAGRGGGRNEQFF

j_gene: TRBJ2-3
v_gene: TRBV7-9
CDR3aa: CASSLGARSQYF

j_gene: TRBJ2-3
v_gene: TRBV6-5
CDR3aa: CASSYDRGTSVGPDTQYF

j_gene: TRBJ1-1
v_gene: TRBV27
CDR3aa: CASRGKGQGARTEAFF

j_gene: TRBJ2-3
v_gene: TRBV7-6
CDR3aa: CASSLSFRGSDTQYF